The sequence of this T cell receptor (beta chain) was determined in a study of metastatic and nonmetastatic thyroid tumors. The wider study: Repertoire comparisons spanned blood and tumor or nodule tissue from malignant and benign thyroid patients. Study results and limitations: It was reported that TCR beta diversity was significantly higher in malignant thyroid tumors than benign nodules, in blood and tumor.

TCRdb redid the clone calls on the PCR reads using MiXCR. The sample yields around 20,000 clones, roughly 12% seen once. Comment on this clone: What it binds is not known. At one end, the junction sequence differs from germline, possibly due to a read error.

No treatment of any kind had been given to any patient before thyroid surgery. This clonotype originated in a female donor with papillary thyroid cancer or a benign thyroid nodule (not recorded which). Some clones in this sample may be carry-over from other donors' samples. What was sequenced was blood.

The CDR3 DNA follows: TGCAGTGATAGCATTGGGACAGGGTCTACAGATACACAGTATTTT. Protein product: CSDSIGTGSTDTQYF. The chain uses TRBV20-1 and TRBJ2-3; 9 nucleotides align to TRBD1. Per the germline V gene, CDR1 is DFQATT and CDR2 is SNEGSKA (reference sequence). The CDR3 is made up of 15 amino acids.